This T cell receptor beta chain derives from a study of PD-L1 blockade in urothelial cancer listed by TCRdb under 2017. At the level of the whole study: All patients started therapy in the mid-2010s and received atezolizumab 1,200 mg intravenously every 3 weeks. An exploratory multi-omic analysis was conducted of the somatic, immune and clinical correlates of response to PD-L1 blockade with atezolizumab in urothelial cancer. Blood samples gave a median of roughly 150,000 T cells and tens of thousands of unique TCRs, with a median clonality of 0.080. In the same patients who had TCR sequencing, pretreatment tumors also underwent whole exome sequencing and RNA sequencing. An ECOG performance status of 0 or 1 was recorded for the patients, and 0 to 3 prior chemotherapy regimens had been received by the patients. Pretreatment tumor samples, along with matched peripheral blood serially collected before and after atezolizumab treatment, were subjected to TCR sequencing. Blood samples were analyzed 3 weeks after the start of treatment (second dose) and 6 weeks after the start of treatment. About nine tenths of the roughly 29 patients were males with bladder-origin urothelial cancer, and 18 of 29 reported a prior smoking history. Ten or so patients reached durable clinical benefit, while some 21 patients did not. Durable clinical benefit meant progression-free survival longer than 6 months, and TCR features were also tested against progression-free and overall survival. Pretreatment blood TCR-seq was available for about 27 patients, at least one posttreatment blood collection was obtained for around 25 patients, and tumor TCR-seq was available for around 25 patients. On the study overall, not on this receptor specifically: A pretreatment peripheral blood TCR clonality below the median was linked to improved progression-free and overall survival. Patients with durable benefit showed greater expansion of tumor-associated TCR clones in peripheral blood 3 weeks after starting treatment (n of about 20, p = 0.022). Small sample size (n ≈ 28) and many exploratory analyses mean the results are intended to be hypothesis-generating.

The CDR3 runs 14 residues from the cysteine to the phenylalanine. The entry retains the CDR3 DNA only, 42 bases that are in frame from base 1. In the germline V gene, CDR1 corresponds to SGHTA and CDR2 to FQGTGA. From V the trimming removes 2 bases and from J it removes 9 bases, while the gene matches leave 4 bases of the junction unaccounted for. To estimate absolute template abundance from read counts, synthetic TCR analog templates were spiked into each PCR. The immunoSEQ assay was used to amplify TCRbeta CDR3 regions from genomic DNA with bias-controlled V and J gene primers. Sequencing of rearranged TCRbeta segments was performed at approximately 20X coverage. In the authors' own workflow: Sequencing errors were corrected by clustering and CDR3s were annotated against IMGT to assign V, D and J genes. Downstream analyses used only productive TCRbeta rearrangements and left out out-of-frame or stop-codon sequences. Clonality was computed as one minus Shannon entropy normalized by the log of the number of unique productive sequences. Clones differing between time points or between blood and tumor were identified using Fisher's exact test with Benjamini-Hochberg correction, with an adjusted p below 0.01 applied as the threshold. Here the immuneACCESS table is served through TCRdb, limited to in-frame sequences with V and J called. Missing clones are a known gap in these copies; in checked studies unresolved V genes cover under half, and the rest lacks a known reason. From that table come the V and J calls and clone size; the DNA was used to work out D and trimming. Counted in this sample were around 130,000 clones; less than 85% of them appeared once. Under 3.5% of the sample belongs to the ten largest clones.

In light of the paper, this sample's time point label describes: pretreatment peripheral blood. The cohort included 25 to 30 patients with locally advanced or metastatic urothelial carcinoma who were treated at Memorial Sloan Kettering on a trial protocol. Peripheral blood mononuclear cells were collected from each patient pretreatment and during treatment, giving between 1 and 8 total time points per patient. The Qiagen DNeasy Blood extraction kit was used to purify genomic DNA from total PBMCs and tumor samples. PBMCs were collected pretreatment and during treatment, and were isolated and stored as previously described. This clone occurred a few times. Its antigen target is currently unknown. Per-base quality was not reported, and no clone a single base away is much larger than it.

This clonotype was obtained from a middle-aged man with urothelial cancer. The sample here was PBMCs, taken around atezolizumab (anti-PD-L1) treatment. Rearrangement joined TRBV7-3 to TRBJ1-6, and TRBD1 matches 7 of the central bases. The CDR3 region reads CASSLLRQGSPLHF. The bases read TGTGCCAGCAGCTTACTGCGACAGGGTTCACCCCTCCACTTT.